This T cell receptor (beta chain) was found in a study of cytomegalovirus exposure and HLA in healthy donors. Use of 60 Vbeta and 13 Jbeta primers characterized the PCR. TCRdb's copy holds only in-frame clones and misses some; the assay was immunoSEQ multiplex PCR. The sample shows around 210,000 clones, around 79% of them seen only once. The sample comprised PBMCs. The clonotype was recovered from a male donor in good health and CMV-seropositive.

Here the CDR3 DNA reads TGCAGTGCCCCCATAGATACGCAGTATTTT. Translation gives CSAPIDTQYF. V usage is TRBV20-1 and J usage is TRBJ2-3; unclear D gene. Germline-derived CDR1 and CDR2 are DFQATT and SNEGSKA (reference sequence). The CDR3 spans 10 residues. V lost 6 bases and J 5 bases, leaving 6 bases between the germline ends.